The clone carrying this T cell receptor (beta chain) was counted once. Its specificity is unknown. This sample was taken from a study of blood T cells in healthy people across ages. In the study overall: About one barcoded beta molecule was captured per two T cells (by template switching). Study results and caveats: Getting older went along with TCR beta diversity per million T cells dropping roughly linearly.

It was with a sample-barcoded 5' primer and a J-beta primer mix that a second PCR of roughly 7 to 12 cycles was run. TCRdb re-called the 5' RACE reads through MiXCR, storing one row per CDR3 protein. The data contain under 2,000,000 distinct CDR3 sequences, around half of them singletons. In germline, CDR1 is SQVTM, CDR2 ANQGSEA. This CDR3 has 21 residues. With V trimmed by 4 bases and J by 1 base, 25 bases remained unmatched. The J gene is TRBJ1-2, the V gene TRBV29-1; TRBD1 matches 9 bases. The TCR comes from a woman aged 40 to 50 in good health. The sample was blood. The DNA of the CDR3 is TGCAGCGTTGGGCTGGAGGGGTCGAACAGGGGGCCGAAACTTGATAACTATGGCTACACCTTC. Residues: CSVGLEGSNRGPKLDNYGYTF.